These 5 T cell receptor beta chains came from one sample sequenced in a study of blood T cell repertoires in COVID-19. Clones were read by immunoSEQ multiplex PCR, and TCRdb kept only the in-frame ones, dropping some. The sample records some 290,000 clones, roughly nine tenths being singletons. Material for sequencing was peripheral blood. These receptors were taken from a woman in her 30s with COVID-19, enrolled during active disease.

The chain joins TRBV5-1 to TRBJ2-3, with 10 nucleotides matching TRBD2. The junction had 5 bases not matched to a gene; V was cut back by 4 bases and J by 6 bases. This CDR3 region has 14 residues. The germline V gene encodes CDR1 SGHRS and CDR2 YFSETQ. The CDR3 nucleotides read TGCGCCAGCAGCCTCGGGACTAGCGAGGATACGCAGTATTTT. Translating gives CASSLGTSEDTQYF.

The chain has TRBV5-1 and TRBJ2-2, with TRBD2 matching over 8 bases. Germline CDR1 reads SGHRS; CDR2 reads YFSETQ. V dropped 4 bases and J dropped 6; count of bases not matched to a gene: 8. CDR3 length: 15 amino acids. The CDR3 DNA follows: TGCGCCAGCAGCCCCGGGGGGGCCGGGGCCGGGGAGCTGTTTTTT. It translates to CASSPGGAGAGELFF.

Regarding this clone: Other nucleotide sequences from this sample produce the same CDR3. V usage is TRBV18 and J usage is TRBJ2-7; 9 nucleotides line up with TRBD1. Looked up from germline, CDR1 is KGHSH and CDR2 is LQKENI. Trimming at V came to 3 bases and at J to 3 bases, leaving 3 bases not matched to a gene. The CDR3 is 14 amino acids. CDR3 in DNA: TGTGCCAGCTCACCGGGACAGGGAGTCTACGAGCAGTACTTC. Translating it yields CASSPGQGVYEQYF.

This clone occurred once. This chain joins TRBV9 and TRBJ2-5; 10 nucleotides agree with TRBD2. The trim removed 4 bases at V and 2 bases at J, leaving 8 bases unmatched. The CDR3 is 16 residues long. Germline CDR1 and CDR2: SGDLS and YYNGEE. In DNA, the CDR3 is TGTGCCAGCAGCCCCCGAGCGACTAGCGGGCAAGAGACCCAGTACTTC. Protein sequence: CASSPRATSGQETQYF. Supplemented by reference TRBV9 and TRBJ2-5, the full variable domain reads DSGVTQTPKHLITATGQRVTLRCSPRSGDLSVYWYQQSLDQGLQFLIQYYNGEERAKGNILERFSAQQFPDLHSELNLSSLELGDSALYFCASSPRATSGQETQYFGPGTRLLVL.

This clone was picked up a small number of times. The CDR3 here is CAWSSSKFLTSRNTGELFF. CDR3 coding DNA: TGTGCCTGGAGTAGTTCCAAATTTCTCACTAGCCGGAACACCGGGGAGCTGTTTTTT. The V call is TRBV30, the J call TRBJ2-2, with D possibly being TRBD2 (6 bases). Per the germline V gene, CDR1 is GTSNPN and CDR2 is SVGIG (reference sequence). The length of the CDR3 is 19 residues. V gave up 2 bases and J gave up 1 base, with 23 bases separating them.